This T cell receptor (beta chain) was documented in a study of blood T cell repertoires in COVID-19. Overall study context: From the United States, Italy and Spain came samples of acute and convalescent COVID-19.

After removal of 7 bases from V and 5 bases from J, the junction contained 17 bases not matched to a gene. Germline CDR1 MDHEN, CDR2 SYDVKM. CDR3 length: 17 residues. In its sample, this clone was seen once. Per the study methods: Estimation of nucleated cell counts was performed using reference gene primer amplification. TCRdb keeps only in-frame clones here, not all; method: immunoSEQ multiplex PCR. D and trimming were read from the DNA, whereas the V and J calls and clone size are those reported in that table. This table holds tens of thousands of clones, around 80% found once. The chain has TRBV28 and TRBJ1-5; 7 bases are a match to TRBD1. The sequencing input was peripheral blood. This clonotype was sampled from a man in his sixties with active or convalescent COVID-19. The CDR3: CASNLGWGRGLDQPQHF. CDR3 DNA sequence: TGTGCCAGCAACTTAGGGTGGGGCAGGGGGTTAGATCAGCCCCAGCATTTT.